This T cell receptor beta chain was retrieved from a study of beta chain features in type 1 diabetes. The study, taken as a whole, reports: In patients and controls equally, PCR might favor templates that are shorter. The study found that naive, central memory and Treg TCRB repertoires appeared more similar in patients than in healthy donors.

Per donor, one heparinised blood draw averaged roughly 110 mL. Isolation of CD4+ naive, central memory, regulatory and stem cell-like memory cells was achieved by sorting via CD45RO/CCR7/CD25/CD127/CD95/CD27. About this clone: Its antigen remains unknown.

Expressed TCRB transcripts were sequenced because the entire RNA isolate underwent reverse transcription. Here immunoSEQ multiplex PCR was the method, and the copy in TCRdb shows in-frame clones only, minus some. Of under 450,000 clones listed, approximately 15% are singletons. The V gene lost 6 bases and the J gene lost 6 bases, with 18 bases spanning the gap. The CDR3 has 14 amino acids. Germline-derived CDR1 and CDR2 are GTSNPN and SVGIG (reference sequence). Sequenced sample: naive CD4+ T cells from blood. The chain joins TRBV30 to TRBJ2-1; the D call may be TRBD1 or TRBD2 (5 bases each). This TCR came from a man aged 30-40 years in good health. The CDR3 nucleotides read TGTGCCTGTTCCCGGGGCTATAGGACCAATGAGCAGTTCTTC. Translating gives CACSRGYRTNEQFF.